A selection of T cell receptor beta chains follows, all from one sample in a study of beta chain features in type 1 diabetes. The assay was immunoSEQ multiplex PCR, and TCRdb's table has in-frame clones only and misses some. Found here are a few hundred thousand clones, 27% of them singletons; the top ten hold more than 3%. Sequencing used central memory CD4+ T cells from blood. These receptors came from a man younger than 40 in good health. Each CDR3 is given without its conserved first and last residue. D genes are given only for firm matches.

j_gene,v_gene,d_gene,CDR3aa
TRBJ2-1,TRBV7-2,NA,ASSLVAAFGSGRNEQF
TRBJ1-1,TRBV29-1,NA,SVVDEPEAF
TRBJ1-2,TRBV9,NA,ASSVESDNYGYT
TRBJ2-3,TRBV9,NA,ASSRRGTDTQY
TRBJ2-1,TRBV7-2,NA,ASSPLVGYNEQF
TRBJ2-7,TRBV7-9,NA,ASSLQGNEQY
TRBJ1-2,TRBV5-6,TRBD1,ASSSGTAYGYT
TRBJ2-7,TRBV21-1,NA,ASTPDRAVSEQY
TRBJ2-7,TRBV30,TRBD1,AWSGRQGADEQY
TRBJ1-1,TRBV30,NA,AWSIDKAEAF
TRBJ2-5,TRBV7-2,NA,ASSLSPGETQY
TRBJ1-5,TRBV15,NA,ATSRDQTGLGHQPQH
TRBJ2-1,TRBV5-1,NA,ASSSEYEQF
TRBJ2-7,TRBV7-2,TRBD2,ASSAVAGEQY
TRBJ2-3,TRBV20-1,NA,SASPTDTQY
TRBJ2-1,TRBV5-1,TRBD2,ASSPRTSGIRDEQF
TRBJ1-2,TRBV18,NA,ASSPQGRAGYT
TRBJ1-5,TRBV7-2,TRBD1,ASSPPGQGYGQPQH
TRBJ2-5,TRBV7-7,NA,ASSPDYYQETQY
TRBJ2-1,TRBV5-1,NA,ASSLGDNPTYNEQF
TRBJ2-4,TRBV6-5,NA,ASSLTGGEAKNIQY
TRBJ1-5,TRBV10-3,NA,AIADNSNQPQH
TRBJ2-3,TRBV11-2,TRBD2,ASSFNRGGDTQY
TRBJ2-1,TRBV15,NA,ATGDPYNEQF
TRBJ2-7,TRBV4-3,TRBD1,ASSQDLGQGASEQY
TRBJ1-3,TRBV7-9,NA,ASRIPRQGNTIY
TRBJ1-5,TRBV2,NA,ASNAGKDQPQH
TRBJ1-1,TRBV10-3,NA,AISRAPNTEAF
TRBJ2-6,TRBV18,NA,ASSLPTTGANVLT
TRBJ1-3,TRBV25-1,NA,ASSIANTIY
TRBJ1-2,TRBV5-1,TRBD1,ASSPGGQAANYGYT
TRBJ2-3,TRBV11-3,TRBD1,ASSPGATGADTQY
TRBJ2-7,TRBV10-1,NA,ASSEGQSYEQY
TRBJ2-7,TRBV7-2,NA,ASSRTEVLHEQY
TRBJ2-3,TRBV2,NA,ASSEADSTQY
TRBJ2-5,TRBV1,NA,TSTIPGQGTDVRQETQY
TRBJ1-2,TRBV30,TRBD1,AWSVGRGHGYT
TRBJ2-1,TRBV12-5,TRBD2,ASGPRLAGVNNEQF
TRBJ2-4,TRBV7-2,TRBD1,ASSSGTVYIQY
TRBJ2-1,TRBV5-4,TRBD1,ASSLQRTGNYNEQF
TRBJ2-7,TRBV4-3,NA,ASSQGSQSSYEQY
TRBJ1-5,TRBV30,NA,AWNRGNQPQH
TRBJ1-2,TRBV6-6,TRBD1,ASSYEGAHGYT
TRBJ2-3,TRBV4-3,NA,ASSQDVPGSTDTQY
TRBJ2-7,TRBV5-4,NA,ASSLGLGPTYEQY
TRBJ2-3,TRBV7-2,TRBD2,ASTAQAGGIDTQY